This is a list of T cell receptor beta chains from one sample in a study of shared clonotypes between healthy human individuals. Sequencing was performed with immunoSEQ multiplex PCR; in TCRdb, only in-frame clones are kept and a portion is missing. The table has approximately 940,000 clones, around three quarters seen once. Sequenced material: memory CD4+ T cells sorted from blood. These receptor sequences come from a man between 18 and 35 years old in good health. The CDR3 runs from the conserved cysteine through the conserved F or W. A D gene is named only where the DNA matches it firmly. For some rows the clone size is stated as once, few or many, or as a class when expanded; others skip it.

d_call: TRBD2; v_call: TRBV13; j_call: TRBJ2-1; clone_size: -; cdr3_nt: TGTGCCAGCAGTCCGGCAACACAGACTAGCGTAGTTGTCAACGATGAGCAGTTCTTC; cdr3_aa: CASSPATQTSVVVNDEQFF
d_call: TRBD2; v_call: TRBV5-1; j_call: TRBJ2-3; clone_size: -; cdr3_nt: TGCGCCAGCAGCGGCGGGTCAGCGGGACGCACAGATACGCAGTATTTT; cdr3_aa: CASSGGSAGRTDTQYF
d_call: -; v_call: TRBV5-5; j_call: TRBJ1-3; clone_size: -; cdr3_nt: TGTGCCAGCATCCCGACAAAAGGAAACACCATATATTTT; cdr3_aa: CASIPTKGNTIYF
d_call: TRBD2; v_call: TRBV7-2; j_call: TRBJ2-7; clone_size: many; cdr3_nt: TGTGCCAGCAGCTTACGGACTAGCGGGGTATACTTC; cdr3_aa: CASSLRTSGVYF
d_call: -; v_call: TRBV5-1; j_call: TRBJ1-4; clone_size: -; cdr3_nt: TGCGCCAGCAGGGCGACAGCGACTAATGAAAAACTGTTTTTT; cdr3_aa: CASRATATNEKLFF
d_call: -; v_call: TRBV2; j_call: TRBJ1-2; clone_size: -; cdr3_nt: TGTGCCAGCAGTGGGACGGGTTTCTATGGCTACACCTTC; cdr3_aa: CASSGTGFYGYTF
d_call: -; v_call: TRBV2; j_call: TRBJ2-3; clone_size: once; cdr3_nt: TGTGCCAGCAGTGCCCGTGGGGGGCGGACAAGCACAGATACGCAGTATTTT; cdr3_aa: CASSARGGRTSTDTQYF
d_call: -; v_call: TRBV11-1; j_call: TRBJ1-1; clone_size: few; cdr3_nt: TGTGCCAGCAGCCAGGGGAGGGGGAAGGAGATGAACACTGAAGCTTTCTTT; cdr3_aa: CASSQGRGKEMNTEAFF
d_call: -; v_call: TRBV2; j_call: TRBJ2-1; clone_size: few; cdr3_nt: TGTGCCAGCAGTCTAAATGAGGGGTACAATGAGCAGTTCTTC; cdr3_aa: CASSLNEGYNEQFF
d_call: TRBD2; v_call: TRBV18; j_call: TRBJ2-7; clone_size: -; cdr3_nt: TGTGCCAGCTCACCGACGGCGGGAGACTACGAGCAGTACTTC; cdr3_aa: CASSPTAGDYEQYF
d_call: -; v_call: TRBV9; j_call: TRBJ1-2; clone_size: -; cdr3_nt: TGTGCCAGCAGCGTATCACCGACCGGCCGGGGCTACACCTTC; cdr3_aa: CASSVSPTGRGYTF
d_call: -; v_call: TRBV5-4; j_call: TRBJ2-7; clone_size: -; cdr3_nt: TGTGCCAGCAGCTTTGGGGGGCGGATGTACGAGCAGTACTTC; cdr3_aa: CASSFGGRMYEQYF
d_call: -; v_call: TRBV5-1; j_call: TRBJ2-7; clone_size: many; cdr3_nt: TGCGCCAGCAGCTTGGCCGTAGGGAGCTCCTACGAGCAGTACTTC; cdr3_aa: CASSLAVGSSYEQYF
d_call: -; v_call: TRBV7-9; j_call: TRBJ1-5; clone_size: -; cdr3_nt: TGTGCCAGCAGCTTAGGGGCAGTCCAGCCCCAGCATTTT; cdr3_aa: CASSLGAVQPQHF
d_call: -; v_call: TRBV5-1; j_call: TRBJ2-7; clone_size: -; cdr3_nt: TGCGCCAGCAGCCCCCGTGGAGGGGGCTGGGACGAGCAGTACTTC; cdr3_aa: CASSPRGGGWDEQYF
d_call: TRBD2; v_call: TRBV14; j_call: TRBJ2-2; clone_size: -; cdr3_nt: TGTGCCAGCAGCCTAAGCGGGACGCCCCACACCGGGGAGCTGTTTTTT; cdr3_aa: CASSLSGTPHTGELFF
d_call: TRBD1; v_call: TRBV29-1; j_call: TRBJ1-1; clone_size: -; cdr3_nt: TGCAGCGTTGGACAGGGGGCCATGAACACTGAAGCTTTCTTT; cdr3_aa: CSVGQGAMNTEAFF
d_call: -; v_call: TRBV30; j_call: TRBJ2-3; clone_size: -; cdr3_nt: TGTGCCTGGAGCGCGGGACAGACGACAGATACGCAGTATTTT; cdr3_aa: CAWSAGQTTDTQYF
d_call: -; v_call: TRBV6-1; j_call: TRBJ1-2; clone_size: -; cdr3_nt: TGTGCCAGCAGTGAAGCTCGGGGGAGGGAGGGCTACACCTTC; cdr3_aa: CASSEARGREGYTF
d_call: TRBD1; v_call: TRBV7-6; j_call: TRBJ2-5; clone_size: -; cdr3_nt: TGTGCCAGCAGCTTAGGAGGACAGGGCGGAGAGACCCAGTACTTC; cdr3_aa: CASSLGGQGGETQYF
d_call: -; v_call: TRBV7-3; j_call: TRBJ2-1; clone_size: -; cdr3_nt: TGTGCCAGCAGCTCCGGGGCGTACAATGAGCAGTTCTTC; cdr3_aa: CASSSGAYNEQFF
d_call: -; v_call: TRBV5-6; j_call: TRBJ2-7; clone_size: few; cdr3_nt: TGTGCCAGCAGCTTGAGTGATTCCAGCAAGTACTTC; cdr3_aa: CASSLSDSSKYF